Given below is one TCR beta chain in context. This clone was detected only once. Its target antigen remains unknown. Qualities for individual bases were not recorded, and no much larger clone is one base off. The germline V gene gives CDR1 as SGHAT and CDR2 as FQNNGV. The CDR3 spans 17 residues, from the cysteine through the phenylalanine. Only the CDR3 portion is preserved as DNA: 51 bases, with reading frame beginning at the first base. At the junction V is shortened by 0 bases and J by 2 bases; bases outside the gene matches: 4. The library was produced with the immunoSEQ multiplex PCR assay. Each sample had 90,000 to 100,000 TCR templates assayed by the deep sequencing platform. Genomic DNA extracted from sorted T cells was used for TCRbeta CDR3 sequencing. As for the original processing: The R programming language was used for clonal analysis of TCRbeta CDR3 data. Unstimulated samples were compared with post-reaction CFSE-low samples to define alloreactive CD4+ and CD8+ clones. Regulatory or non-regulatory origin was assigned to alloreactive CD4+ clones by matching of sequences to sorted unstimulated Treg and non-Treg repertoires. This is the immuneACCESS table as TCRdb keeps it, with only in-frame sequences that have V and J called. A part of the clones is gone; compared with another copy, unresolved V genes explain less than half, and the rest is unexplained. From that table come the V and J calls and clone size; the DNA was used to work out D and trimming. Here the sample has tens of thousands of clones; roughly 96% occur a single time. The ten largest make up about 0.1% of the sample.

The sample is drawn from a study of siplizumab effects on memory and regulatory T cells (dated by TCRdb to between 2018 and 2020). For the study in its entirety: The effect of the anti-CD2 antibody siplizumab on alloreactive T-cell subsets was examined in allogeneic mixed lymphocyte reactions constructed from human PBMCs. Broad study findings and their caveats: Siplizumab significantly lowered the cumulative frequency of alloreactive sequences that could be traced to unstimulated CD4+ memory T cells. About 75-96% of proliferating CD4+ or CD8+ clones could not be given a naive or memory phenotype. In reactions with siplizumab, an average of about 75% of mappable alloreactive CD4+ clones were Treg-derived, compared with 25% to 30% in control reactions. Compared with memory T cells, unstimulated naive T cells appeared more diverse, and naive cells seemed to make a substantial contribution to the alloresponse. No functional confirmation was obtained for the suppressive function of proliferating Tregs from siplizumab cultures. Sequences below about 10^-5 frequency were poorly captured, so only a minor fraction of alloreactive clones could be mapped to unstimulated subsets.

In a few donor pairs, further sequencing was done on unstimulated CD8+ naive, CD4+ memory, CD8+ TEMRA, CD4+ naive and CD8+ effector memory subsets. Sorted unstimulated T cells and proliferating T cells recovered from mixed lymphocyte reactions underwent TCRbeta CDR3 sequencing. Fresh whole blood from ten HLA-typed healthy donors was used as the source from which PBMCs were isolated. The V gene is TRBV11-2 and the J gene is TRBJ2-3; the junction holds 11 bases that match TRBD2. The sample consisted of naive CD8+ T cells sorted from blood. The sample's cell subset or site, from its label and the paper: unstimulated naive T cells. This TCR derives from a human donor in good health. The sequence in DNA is TGTGCCAGCAGCTTAGAGGCTAGCGGGGGGTACACAGATACGCAGTATTTT. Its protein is CASSLEASGGYTDTQYF.